This TCR beta chain was profiled in a study of cytomegalovirus exposure and HLA in healthy donors. Overall study results and limits: Roughly uniform sequencing depth across donors was assumed, possibly incorrectly. Per a prior analysis, the majority of TCR beta V segments were productive roughly 87% or roughly 30% of the time. After further analysis at a later stage, some 15,000 TCR beta sequences were associated with HLA alleles at 0.05 false discovery rate. Sequencing likely caused a cluster of highly shared sequence variants.

Germline CDR1 is SGHTA and CDR2 is FQGNSA. The CDR3 sequence is 15 residues long. Trimming left V 1 base short and J 5 bases short, with 14 bases between. PCR primers comprised 60 Vbeta and 13 Jbeta primers. Assay used: immunoSEQ multiplex PCR; TCRdb lists only in-frame clones, some missing. This table holds roughly 200,000 clones, 70% to 85% found once. With respect to this clone: The antigen remains undetermined.

J is TRBJ1-2 and V is TRBV7-2; D is undetermined. The specimen sequenced was PBMCs. The clonotype comes from a woman in her twenties or thirties in good health and CMV-seropositive. This CDR3 is CASSLGADPTYGYTF. In DNA, the CDR3 is TGTGCCAGCAGCTTAGGAGCTGATCCGACATATGGCTACACCTTC.